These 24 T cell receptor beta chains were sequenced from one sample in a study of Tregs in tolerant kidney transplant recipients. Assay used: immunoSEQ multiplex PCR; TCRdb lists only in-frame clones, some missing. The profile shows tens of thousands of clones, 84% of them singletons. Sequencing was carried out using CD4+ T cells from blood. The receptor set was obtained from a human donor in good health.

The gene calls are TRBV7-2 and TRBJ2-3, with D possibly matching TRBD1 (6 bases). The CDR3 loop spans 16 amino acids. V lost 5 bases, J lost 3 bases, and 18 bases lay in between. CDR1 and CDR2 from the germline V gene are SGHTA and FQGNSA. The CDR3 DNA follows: TGTGCCAGCAGCCAATCTACAGGGATCGGGACAGATACGCAGTATTTT. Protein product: CASSQSTGIGTDTQYF.

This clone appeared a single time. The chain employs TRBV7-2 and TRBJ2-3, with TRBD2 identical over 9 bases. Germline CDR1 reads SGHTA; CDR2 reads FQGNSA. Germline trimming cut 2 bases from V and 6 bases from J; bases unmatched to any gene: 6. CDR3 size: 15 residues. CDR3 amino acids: CASSLTRTSADTQYF. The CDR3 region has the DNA TGTGCCAGCAGCTTAACCCGGACTAGCGCGGATACGCAGTATTTT.

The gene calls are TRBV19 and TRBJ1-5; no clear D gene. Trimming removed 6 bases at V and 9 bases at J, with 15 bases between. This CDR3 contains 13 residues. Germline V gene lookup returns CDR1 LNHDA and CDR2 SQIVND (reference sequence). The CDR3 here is CASSGSQRGPQHF. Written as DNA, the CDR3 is TGTGCCAGTAGCGGGTCTCAAAGAGGGCCCCAGCATTTT.

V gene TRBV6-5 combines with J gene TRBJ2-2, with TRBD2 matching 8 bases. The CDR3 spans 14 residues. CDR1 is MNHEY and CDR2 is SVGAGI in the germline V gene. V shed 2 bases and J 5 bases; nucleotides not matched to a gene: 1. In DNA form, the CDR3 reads TGTGCCAGCAGTTACCCGGGGGGGACCGGGGAGCTGTTTTTT. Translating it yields CASSYPGGTGELFF.

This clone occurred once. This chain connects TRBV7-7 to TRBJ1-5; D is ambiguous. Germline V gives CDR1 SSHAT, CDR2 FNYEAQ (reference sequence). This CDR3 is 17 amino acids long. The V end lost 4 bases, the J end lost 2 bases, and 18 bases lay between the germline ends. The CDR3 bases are TGTGCCAGCAGCTCCCCAACGAGGCAGAGACGCAATCAGCCCCAGCATTTT. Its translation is CASSSPTRQRRNQPQHF.

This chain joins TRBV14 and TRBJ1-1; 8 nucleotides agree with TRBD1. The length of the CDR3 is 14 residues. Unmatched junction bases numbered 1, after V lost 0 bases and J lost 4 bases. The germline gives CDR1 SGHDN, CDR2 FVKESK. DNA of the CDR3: TGTGCCAGCAGCCAAGAGGGACAGGTCACTGAAGCTTTCTTT. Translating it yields CASSQEGQVTEAFF.

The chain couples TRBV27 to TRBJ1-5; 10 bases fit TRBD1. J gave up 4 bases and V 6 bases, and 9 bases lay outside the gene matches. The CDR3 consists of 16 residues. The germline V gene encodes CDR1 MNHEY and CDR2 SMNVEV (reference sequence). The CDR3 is CASRVRGTGDNQPQHF. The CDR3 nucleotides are TGTGCCAGCAGAGTGAGAGGGACAGGGGATAATCAGCCCCAGCATTTT.

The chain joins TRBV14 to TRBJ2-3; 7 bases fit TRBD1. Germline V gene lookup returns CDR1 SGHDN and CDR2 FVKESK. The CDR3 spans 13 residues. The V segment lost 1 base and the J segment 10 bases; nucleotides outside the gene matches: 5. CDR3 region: CASSQGLGTAQYF. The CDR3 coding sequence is TGTGCCAGCAGCCAAGGCCTCGGGACAGCGCAGTATTTT.

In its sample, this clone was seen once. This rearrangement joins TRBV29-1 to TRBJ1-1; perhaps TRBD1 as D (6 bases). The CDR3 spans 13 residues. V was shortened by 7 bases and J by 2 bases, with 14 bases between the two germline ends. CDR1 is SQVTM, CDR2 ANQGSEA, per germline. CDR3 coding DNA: TGCAGCGGGGCCGGGACACCAAACACTGAAGCTTTCTTT. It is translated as CSGAGTPNTEAFF.

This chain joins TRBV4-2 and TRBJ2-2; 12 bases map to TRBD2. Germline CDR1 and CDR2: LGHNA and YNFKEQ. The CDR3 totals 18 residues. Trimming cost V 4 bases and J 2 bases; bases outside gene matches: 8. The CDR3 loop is CASSPLAGGPGNTGELFF. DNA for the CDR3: TGTGCCAGCAGCCCTCTAGCGGGAGGGCCGGGAAACACCGGGGAGCTGTTTTTT.

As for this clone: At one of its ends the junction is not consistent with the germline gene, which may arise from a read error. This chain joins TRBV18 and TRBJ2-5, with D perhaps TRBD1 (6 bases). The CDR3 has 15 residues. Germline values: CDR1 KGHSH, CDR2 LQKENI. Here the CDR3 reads CASSPPDSERESQYF. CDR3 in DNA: TGTGCCAGCTCACCACCGGACAGTGAAAGAGAGTCCCAGTACTTC.

The CDR3 here is CASTGVLSEKLFF. The CDR3 region has the DNA TGTGCCAGCACAGGGGTTTTAAGTGAAAAACTGTTTTTT. The chain recombines TRBV14 with TRBJ1-4; TRBD1 is a possible D gene (6 bases). Germline assignment: CDR1 SGHDN and CDR2 FVKESK. Trimming removed 7 bases at V and 7 bases at J, with 13 bases between. The CDR3 contains 13 residues.

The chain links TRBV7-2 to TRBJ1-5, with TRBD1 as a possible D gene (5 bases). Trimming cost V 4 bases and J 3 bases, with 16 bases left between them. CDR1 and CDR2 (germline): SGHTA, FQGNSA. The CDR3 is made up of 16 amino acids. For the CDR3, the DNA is TGTGCCAGCAGCTCCGCGATAGAGGGGACCAATCAGCCCCAGCATTTT. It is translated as CASSSAIEGTNQPQHF.

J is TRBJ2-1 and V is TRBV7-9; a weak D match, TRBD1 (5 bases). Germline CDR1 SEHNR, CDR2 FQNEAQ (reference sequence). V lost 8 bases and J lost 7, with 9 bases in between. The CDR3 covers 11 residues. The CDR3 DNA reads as TGTGCCAGCCGCAGGGAAAATGAGCAGTTCTTC. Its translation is CASRRENEQFF.

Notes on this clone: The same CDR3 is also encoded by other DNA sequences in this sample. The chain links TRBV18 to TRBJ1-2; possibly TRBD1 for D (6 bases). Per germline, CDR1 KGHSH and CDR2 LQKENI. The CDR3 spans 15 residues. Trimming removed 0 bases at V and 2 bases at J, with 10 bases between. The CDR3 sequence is CASSPPAGTNYGYTF. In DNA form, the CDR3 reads TGTGCCAGCTCACCACCCGCCGGGACAAACTATGGCTACACCTTC.

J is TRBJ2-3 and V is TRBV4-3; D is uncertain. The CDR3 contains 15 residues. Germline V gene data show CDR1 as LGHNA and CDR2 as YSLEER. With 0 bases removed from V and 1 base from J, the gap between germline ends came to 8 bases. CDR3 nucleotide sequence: TGCGCCAGCAGCCAAGATAAAAGGGGCACAGATACGCAGTATTTT. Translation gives CASSQDKRGTDTQYF.

The chain's CDR3 is CASSLGHVGDTQYF. The CDR3 nucleotides are TGCGCCAGCAGCTTGGGGCACGTTGGGGATACGCAGTATTTT. This chain connects TRBV5-1 to TRBJ2-3; no reliable D call. Trimming pared 0 bases from V and 6 bases from J, leaving 11 bases between. The CDR3 contains 14 residues. The V gene's germline CDR1 is SGHRS and CDR2 YFSETQ. Using reference TRBV5-1 and TRBJ2-3 for the parts outside the CDR3, the full variable domain is KAGVTQTPRYLIKTRGQQVTLSCSPISGHRSVSWYQQTPGQGLQFLFEYFSETQRNKGNFPGRFSGRQFSNSRSEMNVSTLELGDSALYLCASSLGHVGDTQYFGPGTRLTVL.

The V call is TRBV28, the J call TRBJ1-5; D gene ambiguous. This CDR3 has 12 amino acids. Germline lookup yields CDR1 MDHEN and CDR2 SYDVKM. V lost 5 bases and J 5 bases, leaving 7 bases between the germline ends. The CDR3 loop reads CASSETHQPQHF. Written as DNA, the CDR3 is TGTGCCAGCAGTGAGACCCATCAGCCCCAGCATTTT.

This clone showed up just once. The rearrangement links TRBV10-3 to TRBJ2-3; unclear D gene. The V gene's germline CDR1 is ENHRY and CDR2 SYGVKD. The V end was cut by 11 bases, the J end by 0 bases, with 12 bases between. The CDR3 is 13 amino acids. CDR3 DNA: TGTGCCGTCTTAGCCGGCAGCACAGATACGCAGTATTTT. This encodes CAVLAGSTDTQYF.

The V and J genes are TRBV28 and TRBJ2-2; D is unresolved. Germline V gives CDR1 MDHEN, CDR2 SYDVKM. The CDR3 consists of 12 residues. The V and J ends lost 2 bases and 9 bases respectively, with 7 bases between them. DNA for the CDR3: TGTGCCAGCAGTTTAGCCGTCAGGGAGCTGTTTTTT. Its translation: CASSLAVRELFF.

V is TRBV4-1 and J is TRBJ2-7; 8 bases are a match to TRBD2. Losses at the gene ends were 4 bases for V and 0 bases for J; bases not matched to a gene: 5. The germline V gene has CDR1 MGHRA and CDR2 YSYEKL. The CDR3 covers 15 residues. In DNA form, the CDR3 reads TGCGCCAGCAGCCGAGTTGGGACTAGCTCCTACGAGCAGTACTTC. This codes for CASSRVGTSSYEQYF.

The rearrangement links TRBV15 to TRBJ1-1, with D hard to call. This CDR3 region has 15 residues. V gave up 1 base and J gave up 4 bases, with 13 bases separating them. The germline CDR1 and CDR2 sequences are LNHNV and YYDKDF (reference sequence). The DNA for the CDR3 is TGTGCCACCAGCAGAGCCGTTGGACGGGGCACTGAAGCTTTCTTT. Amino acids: CATSRAVGRGTEAFF.

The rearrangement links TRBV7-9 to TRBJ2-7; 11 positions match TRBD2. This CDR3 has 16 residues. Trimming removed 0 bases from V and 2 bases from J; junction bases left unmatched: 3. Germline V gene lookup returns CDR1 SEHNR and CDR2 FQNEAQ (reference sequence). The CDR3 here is CASSLALAGDPYEQYF. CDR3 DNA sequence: TGTGCCAGCAGCTTAGCACTAGCGGGAGACCCCTACGAGCAGTACTTC.

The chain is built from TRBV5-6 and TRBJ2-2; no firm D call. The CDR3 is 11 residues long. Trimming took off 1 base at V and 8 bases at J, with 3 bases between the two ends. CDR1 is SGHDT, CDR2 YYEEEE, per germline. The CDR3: CASSLQGELFF. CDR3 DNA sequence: TGTGCCAGCAGCTTGCAGGGGGAGCTGTTTTTT.